Here is one T cell receptor (beta chain) with its context. What it binds is not known. In germline, CDR1 is DFQATT, CDR2 SNEGSKA (reference sequence). CDR3 length equals 14 residues. The source of the sample is a study of monozygotic twins with inflammatory bowel disease. Study findings and constraints: TCRbeta inverse Simpson diversity was decreased in IBD patients versus healthy co-twins. A lone strong IBD-associated signal or clonotype found no support.

Each TCR library consumed about 3,800 ng of total RNA. TCRdb re-analyzed the 5' RACE reads; it lists each CDR3 protein once, without DNA. This table lists approximately 330,000 distinct CDR3 sequences. The sequence derives from a human donor with ulcerative colitis or Crohn's disease, or a healthy co-twin of an affected twin (not recorded which). V gene TRBV20-1 combines with J gene TRBJ2-1; TCRdb calls TRBD2, which cannot be checked without DNA. Sequenced input: blood. This chain's CDR3 is CSARPGLAGNEQFF.